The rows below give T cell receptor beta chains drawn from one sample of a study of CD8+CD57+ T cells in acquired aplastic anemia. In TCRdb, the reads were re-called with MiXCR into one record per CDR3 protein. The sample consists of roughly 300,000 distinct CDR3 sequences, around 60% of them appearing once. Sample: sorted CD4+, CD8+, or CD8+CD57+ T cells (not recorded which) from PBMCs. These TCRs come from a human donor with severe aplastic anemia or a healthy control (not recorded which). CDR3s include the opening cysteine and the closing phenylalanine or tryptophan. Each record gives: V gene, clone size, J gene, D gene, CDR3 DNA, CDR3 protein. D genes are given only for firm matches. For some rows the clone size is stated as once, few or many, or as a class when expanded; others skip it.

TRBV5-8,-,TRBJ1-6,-,TGTGCCAGCAGCCTGTTTTCTAATTCACCCCTCCACTTT,CASSLFSNSPLHF
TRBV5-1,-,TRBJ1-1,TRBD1,TGCGCCAGCAGCCCCATCCCGGGACAGCCGAACACTGAGGCTCTCTTT,CASSPIPGQPNTEALF
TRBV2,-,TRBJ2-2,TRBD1,TGTGCCAGCAAAGCCGGGACAGTGGACACCGGGGAGCTGTTTTTT,CASKAGTVDTGELFF
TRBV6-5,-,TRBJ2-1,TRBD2,TGTGCCAGCATGCTAGCGGGAGCACAAGAGCAGTTCTTC,CASMLAGAQEQFF
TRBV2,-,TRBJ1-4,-,TGTGCCAGCAGCTTTGAGGGTGAAAAACTGTTTTTT,CASSFEGEKLFF
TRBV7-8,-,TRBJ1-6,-,TGTGCCAGCAGCCAGGTGGGACGGAATTCACCCCTCCACTTT,CASSQVGRNSPLHF
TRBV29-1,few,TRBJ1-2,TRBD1,TGCAGCGTTGGGGACAGGATTTATGGCTACACCTTC,CSVGDRIYGYTF
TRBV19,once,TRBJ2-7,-,TGTGCCAGTAGTAATCCAGGGAAGACCTACGAGCAGTACTTC,CASSNPGKTYEQYF
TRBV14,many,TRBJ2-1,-,TGTGCCAGCAGCCTCACCACTTCAAGGGGAGAGTTCTTC,CASSLTTSRGEFF
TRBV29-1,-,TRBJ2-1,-,TGCAGCGTTGAAGAAGGACACAGGAACGATGAGCAGTTCTTC,CSVEEGHRNDEQFF
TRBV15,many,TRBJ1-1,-,TGTGCCACCAGCAGAGTAAGAAACACTGAAGCTTTCTTT,CATSRVRNTEAFF
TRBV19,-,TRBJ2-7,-,TGTGCCAGTAGTATTAACGGGGAATCGGCCGAGCAGTACTTC,CASSINGESAEQYF
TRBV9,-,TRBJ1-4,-,TGTGCCAGCAGCGTTGGGGGGTTAGGTGAAAAACTGTTTTTT,CASSVGGLGEKLFF
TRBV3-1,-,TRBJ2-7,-,TGTGCCAGCAGTGCAGGGACACTGACCTACGAGCAGTACTTC,CASSAGTLTYEQYF
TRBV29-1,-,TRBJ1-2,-,TGCAGCGTTCCAAGGGGTGGCATTACTAACTATGGCTACACCTTC,CSVPRGGITNYGYTF
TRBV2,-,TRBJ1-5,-,TGTGCCAGCAGTGAAGGAGGGGCGGACAATCAGCCCCAGCATTTT,CASSEGGADNQPQHF
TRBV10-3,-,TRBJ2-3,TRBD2,TGTGCCATCACCCCACGATTCGCTCGACTAGCGGACACCGGTCAACAGTATTTT,CAITPRFARLADTGQQYF
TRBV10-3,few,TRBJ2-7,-,TGTGCCATTCAAAATCAGGGTGCCTCCTACGAGCAGTACTTC,CAIQNQGASYEQYF
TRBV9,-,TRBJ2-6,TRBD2,TGTGCCAGCAGCCTGCGGGGGGGCACAATCTCTGGGGCCAACGTCCTGACTTTC,CASSLRGGTISGANVLTF
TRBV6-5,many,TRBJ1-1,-,TGTGCCAGCAGTTACAGGCCGTTGAGCGCTGAAGCTTTCTTT,CASSYRPLSAEAFF
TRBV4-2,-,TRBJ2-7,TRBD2,TGTGCCAGCAGCGAATCTCGGGGAGGGGTGAGCGAGCAGTACTTC,CASSESRGGVSEQYF
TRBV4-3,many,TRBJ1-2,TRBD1,TGCGCCAGCAGTCATGGGGGACAGGGGAATGGCTACACCTTC,CASSHGGQGNGYTF
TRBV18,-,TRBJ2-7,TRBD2,TGTGCCAGCTCACCACCCCAAGGCGGGGGGGCATACGAGCAGTACTTC,CASSPPQGGGAYEQYF
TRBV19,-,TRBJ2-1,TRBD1,TGTGCCAGTAGTACGGGACAGAACCTTTACAATGAGCAGTTCTTC,CASSTGQNLYNEQFF
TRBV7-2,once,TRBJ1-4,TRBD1,TGTGCCAGCAGCTTAAGTAGGACAGGAAAACTGTTTTTT,CASSLSRTGKLFF
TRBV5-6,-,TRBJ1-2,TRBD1,TGTGCCAGCAGCCTCGACAGGGGGCATGGCTACACCTTC,CASSLDRGHGYTF
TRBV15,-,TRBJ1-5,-,TGTGCCACCAGCAGAGATCGGCCGGGAGGCAATCAGCCCCAGCATTTT,CATSRDRPGGNQPQHF
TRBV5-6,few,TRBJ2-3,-,TGTGCCAGCAGCTTGGCCGGTGTGCAGCACAAAAGCACAGATACGCAGTATTTT,CASSLAGVQHKSTDTQYF